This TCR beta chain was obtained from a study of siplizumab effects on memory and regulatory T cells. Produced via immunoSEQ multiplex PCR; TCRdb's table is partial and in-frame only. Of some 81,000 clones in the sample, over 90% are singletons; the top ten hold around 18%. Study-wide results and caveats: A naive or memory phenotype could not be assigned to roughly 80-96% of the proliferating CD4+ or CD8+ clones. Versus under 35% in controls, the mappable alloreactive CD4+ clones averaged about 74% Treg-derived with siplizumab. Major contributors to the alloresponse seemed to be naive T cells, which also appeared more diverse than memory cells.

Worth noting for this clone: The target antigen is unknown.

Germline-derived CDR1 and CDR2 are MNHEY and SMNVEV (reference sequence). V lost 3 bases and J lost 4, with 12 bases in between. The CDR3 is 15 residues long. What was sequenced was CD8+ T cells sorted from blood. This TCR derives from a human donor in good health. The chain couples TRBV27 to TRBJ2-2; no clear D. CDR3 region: CASSFRSSGTGELFF. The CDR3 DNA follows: TGTGCCAGCAGTTTTCGGTCCTCGGGCACCGGGGAGCTGTTTTTT.